The 10 T cell receptor beta chains given below trace back to one sample, sequenced in a study of T-cell memory formation after mild COVID-19. Each CDR3 protein gets one entry after TCRdb re-called the 5' RACE reads with MiXCR. The sample yields about 130,000 distinct CDR3 sequences, roughly 24% seen once. The sample consisted of PBMCs or a T cell subset sorted from them (not recorded which). The receptors come from an adult woman who had mild COVID-19 (a few samples of this study predate the infection). Cell type and time point are not known.

This clonotype has a handful of counts. The chain couples TRBV7-3 to TRBJ2-3, with 7 nucleotides matching TRBD1. CDR3 length equals 16 residues. Germline V CDR1 and CDR2: SGHTA, FQGTGA. V dropped 4 bases and J dropped 0; count of bases not matched to a gene: 7. CDR3 sequence reads: CASSSPDRDSTDTQYF. DNA of the CDR3: TGTGCCAGCAGCTCCCCCGACAGGGACAGCACAGATACGCAGTATTTT.

This clonotype was seen more than once but under ten times. The gene calls are TRBV7-6 and TRBJ2-7; 9 nucleotides agree with TRBD1. This CDR3 spans 16 amino acids. After removal of 5 bases from V and 3 bases from J, the junction contained 11 bases not matched to a gene. Germline values: CDR1 SGHVS, CDR2 FNYEAQ. This chain's CDR3 is CASSRLTGGTLYEQYF. The CDR3 bases are TGTGCCAGCAGCCGCCTGACAGGGGGAACACTCTACGAGCAGTACTTC. The full variable domain, its missing parts supplied by reference TRBV7-6 and TRBJ2-7, is GAGVSQSPRYKVTKRGQDVALRCDPISGHVSLYWYRQALGQGPEFLTYFNYEAQQDKSGLPNDRFSAERPEGSISTLTIQRTEQRDSAMYRCASSRLTGGTLYEQYFGPGTRLTVT.

This chain uses TRBV27 with TRBJ1-2; 8 bases are shared with TRBD1. The CDR3 has 14 amino acids. Germline CDR1 and CDR2: MNHEY and SMNVEV (reference sequence). V shed 3 bases, J shed 8 bases, and the junction held 8 bases outside the gene matches. CDR3 sequence reads: CASSLGTGYNGYTF. The CDR3 region has the DNA TGTGCCAGCAGTTTGGGGACAGGATACAACGGCTACACCTTC.

CDR3 protein: CASSVGGENQPQHF. The CDR3 nucleotides read TGTGCCAGCAGCGTAGGGGGTGAGAATCAGCCCCAGCATTTT. The chain combines TRBV9 with TRBJ1-5; D unresolved. Trimming took 0 bases from V and 4 from J, leaving 8 bases between them. Germline CDR1 and CDR2: SGDLS and YYNGEE. The CDR3 sequence is 14 residues long.

This clonotype appeared a few times. The rearrangement uses TRBV4-3 and TRBJ2-6, with D perhaps TRBD1 (6 bases). The length of the CDR3 is 16 residues. Germline V gene sequence: CDR1 LGHNA, CDR2 YSLEER. V was shortened by 4 bases and J by 0 bases, with 10 bases between the two germline ends. The CDR3, as DNA: TGCGCCAGCAGCCCGGACAGTAGCTCTGGGGCCAACGTCCTGACTTTC. Translation: CASSPDSSSGANVLTF.

The J gene is TRBJ2-7, the V gene TRBV11-2; D remains unclear. The CDR3 sequence is 12 residues long. CDR1 and CDR2 from the germline V gene are SGHAT and FQNNGV. Between the trimmed V and J ends, which lost 1 base and 4 bases, there was a span of 5 bases. CDR3 DNA: TGTGCCAGCAGCTTAGTGGAATACGAGCAGTACTTC. Its translation: CASSLVEYEQYF.

This clonotype has just a few counts. The V gene is TRBV9, the J gene TRBJ2-7, with 7 bases aligning to TRBD2. Germline CDR1 is SGDLS and CDR2 is YYNGEE. The CDR3 loop spans 15 amino acids. The J segment lost 1 base and the V segment lost 4 bases, leaving 8 bases of the junction unmatched. In nucleotides, the CDR3 is TGTGCCAGCAGCCAAGATAGCGGGTTTTCCTACGAGCAGTACTTC. Its translation is CASSQDSGFSYEQYF.

J is TRBJ2-7 and V is TRBV2; D is undetermined. Trimming shortened V by 0 bases and J by 6 bases, and 3 bases separated the two germline ends. Germline loops: CDR1 SNHLY, CDR2 FYNNEI. The CDR3 extends over 11 amino acids. The CDR3 DNA is TGTGCCAGCAGTGAAGCTCCCGAGCAGTACTTC. It yields the protein CASSEAPEQYF.

This chain uses TRBV5-6 with TRBJ2-1; D unclear. Deletions cut 0 bases from V and 4 bases from J, with 11 bases between. Looked up from germline, CDR1 is SGHDT and CDR2 is YYEEEE. This CDR3 contains 15 residues. CDR3 loop: CASSLGQESYNEQFF. Here the CDR3 DNA reads TGTGCCAGCAGCTTGGGTCAGGAGTCTTACAATGAGCAGTTCTTC.

This clonotype was counted between two and nine times. The genes are TRBV3-1 and TRBJ1-1; D is unclear. The V and J ends lost 0 bases and 4 bases respectively, with 6 bases between them. Germline values: CDR1 LGHDT, CDR2 YNNKEL (reference sequence). The CDR3 totals 13 residues. This chain's CDR3 is CASSQEGRTEAFF. In DNA form, the CDR3 reads TGTGCCAGCAGCCAAGAGGGCCGCACTGAAGCTTTCTTT.